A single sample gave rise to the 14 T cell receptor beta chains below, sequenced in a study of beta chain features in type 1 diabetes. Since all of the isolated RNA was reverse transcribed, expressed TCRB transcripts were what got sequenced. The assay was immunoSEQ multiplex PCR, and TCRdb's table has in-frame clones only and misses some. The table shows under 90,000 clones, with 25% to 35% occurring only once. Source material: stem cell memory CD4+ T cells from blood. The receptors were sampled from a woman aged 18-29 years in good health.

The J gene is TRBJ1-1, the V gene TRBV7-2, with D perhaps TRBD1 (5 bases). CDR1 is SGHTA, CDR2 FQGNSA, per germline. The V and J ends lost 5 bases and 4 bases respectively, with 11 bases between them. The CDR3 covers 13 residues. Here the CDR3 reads CASSQGWATEAFF. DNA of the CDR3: TGTGCCAGCAGCCAGGGATGGGCCACTGAAGCTTTCTTT.

CDR3 amino acids: CASSDWAGDNQPQHF. The CDR3 DNA is TGTGCCAGCAGTGATTGGGCAGGCGACAATCAGCCCCAGCATTTT. The genes are TRBV25-1 and TRBJ1-5; no definite D call. This CDR3 is 15 amino acids long. The germline gives CDR1 MGHDK, CDR2 SYGVNS. Trimming took 3 bases from V and 3 from J, leaving 12 bases between them.

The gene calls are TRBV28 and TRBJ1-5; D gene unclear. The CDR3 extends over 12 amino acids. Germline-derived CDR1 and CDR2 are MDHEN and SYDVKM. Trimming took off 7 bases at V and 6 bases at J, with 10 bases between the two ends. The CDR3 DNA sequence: TGTGCCAGCAATTCCGGGTCTCAGCCCCAGCATTTT. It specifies CASNSGSQPQHF.

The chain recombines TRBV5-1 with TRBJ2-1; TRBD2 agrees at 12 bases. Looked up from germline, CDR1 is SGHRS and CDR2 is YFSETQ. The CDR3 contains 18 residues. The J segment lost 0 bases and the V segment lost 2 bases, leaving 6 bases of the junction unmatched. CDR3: CASSFPLAGGNSYNEQFF. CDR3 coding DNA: TGCGCCAGCAGCTTCCCTCTAGCGGGGGGGAACTCCTACAATGAGCAGTTCTTC.

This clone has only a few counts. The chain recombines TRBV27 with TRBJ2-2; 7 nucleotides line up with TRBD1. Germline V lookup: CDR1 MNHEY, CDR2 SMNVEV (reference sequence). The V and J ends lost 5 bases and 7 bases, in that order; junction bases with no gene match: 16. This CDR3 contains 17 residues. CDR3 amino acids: CASSARTGPSHNGELFF. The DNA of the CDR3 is TGTGCCAGCAGTGCAAGGACAGGCCCTTCACATAACGGGGAGCTGTTTTTT.

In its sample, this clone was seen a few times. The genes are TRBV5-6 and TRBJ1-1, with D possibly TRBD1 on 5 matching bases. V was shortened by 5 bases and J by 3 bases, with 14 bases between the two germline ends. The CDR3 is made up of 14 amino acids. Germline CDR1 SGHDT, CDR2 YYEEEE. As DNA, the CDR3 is TGTGCCAGCAGATGGGGCGGCGGGGACACTGAAGCTTTCTTT. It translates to CASRWGGGDTEAFF.

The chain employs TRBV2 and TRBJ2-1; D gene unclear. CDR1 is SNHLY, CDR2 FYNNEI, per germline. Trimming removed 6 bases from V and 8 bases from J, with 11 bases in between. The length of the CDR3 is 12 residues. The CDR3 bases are TGTGCCAGCAGAGCCCCCGTTGATGAGCAGTTCTTC. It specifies CASRAPVDEQFF.

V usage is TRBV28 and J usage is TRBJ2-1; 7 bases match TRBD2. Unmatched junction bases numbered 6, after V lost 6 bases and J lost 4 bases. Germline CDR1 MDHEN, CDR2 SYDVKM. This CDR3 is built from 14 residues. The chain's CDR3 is CASRPGGGYNEQFF. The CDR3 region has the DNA TGTGCCAGCAGACCGGGCGGGGGTTACAATGAGCAGTTCTTC.

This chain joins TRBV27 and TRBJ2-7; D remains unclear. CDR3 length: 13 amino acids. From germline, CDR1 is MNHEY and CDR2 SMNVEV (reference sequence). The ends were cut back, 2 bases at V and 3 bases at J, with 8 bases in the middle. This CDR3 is CASSLRGDYEQYF. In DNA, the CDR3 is TGTGCCAGCAGTTTACGAGGTGACTACGAGCAGTACTTC.

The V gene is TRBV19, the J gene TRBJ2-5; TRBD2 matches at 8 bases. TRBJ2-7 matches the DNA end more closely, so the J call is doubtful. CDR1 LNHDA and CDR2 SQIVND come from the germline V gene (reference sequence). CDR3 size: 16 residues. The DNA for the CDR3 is TGTGCCAGTAGTCCGGGGGGGTCCATGGGCAACTACGAGCAGTACTTC. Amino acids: CASSPGGSMGNYEQYF.

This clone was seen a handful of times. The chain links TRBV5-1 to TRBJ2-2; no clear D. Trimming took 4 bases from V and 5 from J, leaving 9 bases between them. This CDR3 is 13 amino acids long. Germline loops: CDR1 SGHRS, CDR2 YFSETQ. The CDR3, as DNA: TGCGCCAGCAGCCGGGTTCTAACCGGGGAGCTGTTTTTT. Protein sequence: CASSRVLTGELFF.

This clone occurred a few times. The CDR3 sequence: CATSPDGTGFYEQYF. The CDR3 DNA reads as TGTGCCACCAGCCCGGACGGGACAGGGTTCTACGAGCAGTACTTC. The chain joins TRBV15 to TRBJ2-7; 9 nucleotides line up with TRBD1. Per germline, CDR1 LNHNV and CDR2 YYDKDF (reference sequence). The CDR3 extends over 15 amino acids. With 5 bases clipped from V and 3 bases from J, the junction kept 8 bases outside the gene matches. Variable domain in full (rest from reference TRBV15 and TRBJ2-7): DAMVIQNPRYQVTQFGKPVTLSCSQTLNHNVMYWYQQKSSQAPKLLFHYYDKDFNNEADTPDNFQSRRPNTSFCFLDIRSPGLGDTAMYLCATSPDGTGFYEQYFGPGTRLTVT.

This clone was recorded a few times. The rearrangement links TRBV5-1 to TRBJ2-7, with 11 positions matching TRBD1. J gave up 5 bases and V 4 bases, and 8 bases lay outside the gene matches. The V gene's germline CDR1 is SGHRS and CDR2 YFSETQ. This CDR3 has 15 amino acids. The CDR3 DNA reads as TGCGCCAGCAGCGTTAATGGACAGGGGGCGGACGAGCAGTACTTC. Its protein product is CASSVNGQGADEQYF.

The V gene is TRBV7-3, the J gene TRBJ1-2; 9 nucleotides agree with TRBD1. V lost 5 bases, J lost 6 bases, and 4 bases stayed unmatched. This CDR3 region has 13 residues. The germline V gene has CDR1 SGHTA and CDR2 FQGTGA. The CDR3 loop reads CASSPDRGNGYTF. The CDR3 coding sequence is TGTGCCAGCAGCCCGGACAGGGGTAATGGCTACACCTTC. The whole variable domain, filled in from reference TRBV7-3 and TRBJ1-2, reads GAGVSQTPSNKVTEKGKYVELRCDPISGHTALYWYRQSLGQGPEFLIYFQGTGAADDSGLPNDRFFAVRPEGSVSTLKIQRTERGDSAVYLCASSPDRGNGYTFGSGTRLTVV.